This T cell receptor (beta chain) was recorded in a study of CD8+ T cells in alopecia areata. The treatment: oral pan-JAK inhibitor, 5-10 mg twice daily. RNA extraction was followed by reverse transcription into cDNA, which acted as the sequencing template. Libraries were prepared by immunoSEQ multiplex PCR; TCRdb keeps only in-frame clonotypes and omits some of them. The sample records 90,000 to 120,000 clones, 84% being singletons. This clone was counted between two and nine times. V was clipped by 3 bases and J by 4 bases, with 12 bases between them. CDR3 length equals 15 residues. Germline CDR1 and CDR2: SGHVS and FQNEAQ.

The chain links TRBV7-8 to TRBJ2-2; D is ambiguous. This sequence was found in a human donor with alopecia areata. Sequences were derived from CD8+ T cells sorted from blood, sampled at week 24, from a patient treated with tofacitinib. The CDR3 reads CASSFKVAGTGELFF. For the CDR3, the DNA is TGTGCCAGCAGCTTCAAGGTGGCCGGCACCGGGGAGCTGTTTTTT.